This is a list of T cell receptor beta chains from one sample in a study of blood T cell repertoires in COVID-19. TCRdb's table, derived via immunoSEQ multiplex PCR, lists solely in-frame clones and lacks some. This sample has about 150,000 clones, with 76% found just once. Source material: peripheral blood. These receptors all stem from a woman older than 75 with acute or convalescent COVID-19. The CDR3 runs from the conserved cysteine through the conserved F or W.

>TRBV28
CASSLLLQGVRSGNTIYF
>TRBV19
CASSLTAYGYTF
>TRBV11-1
CASSPQGGYGYTF
>TRBV5-1
CASSTLAGTYNEQFF
>TRBV7-2
CASSPRTVVNYGYTF
>TRBV6-2/TRBV6-3
CASSYSISGIEAFF
>TRBV2
CASNRESSYNEQFF
>TRBV2
CASTEDRGFDSPLHF
>TRBV6-6
CASSYGQAINTEAFF
>TRBV6-5
CASSSPRQGYGYTF
>TRBV7-6
CASSQTVNTGELFF
>TRBV20-1
CSAQEETQYF
>TRBV5-1
CASSPDRYGYTF